The present T cell receptor (beta chain) was sequenced within a study of T cell responses to AZD1222 COVID-19 vaccine. Germline-derived CDR1 and CDR2 are DFQATT and SNEGSKA (reference sequence). Germline trimming cut 3 bases from V and 1 base from J; bases unmatched to any gene: 7. The length of the CDR3 is 15 residues. Broader study findings: Once two AZD1222 doses were given, Spike-specific TCR breadth and depth went up. Epitopes outside B.1.351 and B.1.1.7 mutated regions reportedly drew nearly half of spike TCRs. Donor demographics were predominantly white British with a female majority; clonal diversity may be underestimated.

Assay: immunoSEQ multiplex PCR; the TCRdb copy retains only in-frame clones and omits some. The sample lists roughly 200,000 clones, 80% to 95% occurring once. About this clone itself: Its specificity is not known.

The V and J genes are TRBV20-1 and TRBJ1-1, with TRBD1 identical over 8 bases. Sequenced material: peripheral blood, taken 28 days after the second dose of the MenACWY control vaccine. This clonotype was sampled from an adult who received the MenACWY meningococcal vaccine as a control. The CDR3 is CSASSSGTGNTEAFF. CDR3 DNA: TGCAGTGCTAGTTCCTCGGGGACAGGGAACACTGAAGCTTTCTTT.